One T cell receptor beta chain is described in this entry. The antigen remains undetermined. These data belong to a study of cytomegalovirus exposure and HLA in healthy donors. 13 Jbeta primers and 60 Vbeta primers were used for the PCR. Per the original methods: Later work found 65 million to 85 million unique TCR beta chains, with approximately 12 million shared. The repertoire was sequenced with immunoSEQ multiplex PCR; TCRdb's copy has only in-frame clones and lacks some. V, J and clone size are taken as reported in that table, and D and trimming were inferred from the DNA itself. Among about 160,000 clones, 70% to 90% were seen once, and the ten largest hold over 0.8%. The CDR3 spans 12 residues. CDR1 and CDR2 (germline): SQVTM, ANQGSEA. V was clipped by 6 bases and J by 2 bases, with 11 bases between them. The study, taken as a whole, reports: An ancestry cluster, one associated with Asian ancestry, reportedly showed fewer N-insertions than the approximately 720-donor mean in a later analysis. CMV serostatus alone was available as immune exposure information. Most CMV-associated TCR beta chains appeared HLA-restricted in a later analysis.

This rearrangement joins TRBV29-1 to TRBJ2-7; TRBD2 is a possible D gene (5 bases). The TCR was taken from a woman in her twenties or thirties in good health and CMV-seronegative. Sample: PBMCs. DNA for the CDR3: TGCAGCGTCGGGGTGGCGGCCTACGAGCAGTACTTC. It codes for CSVGVAAYEQYF.